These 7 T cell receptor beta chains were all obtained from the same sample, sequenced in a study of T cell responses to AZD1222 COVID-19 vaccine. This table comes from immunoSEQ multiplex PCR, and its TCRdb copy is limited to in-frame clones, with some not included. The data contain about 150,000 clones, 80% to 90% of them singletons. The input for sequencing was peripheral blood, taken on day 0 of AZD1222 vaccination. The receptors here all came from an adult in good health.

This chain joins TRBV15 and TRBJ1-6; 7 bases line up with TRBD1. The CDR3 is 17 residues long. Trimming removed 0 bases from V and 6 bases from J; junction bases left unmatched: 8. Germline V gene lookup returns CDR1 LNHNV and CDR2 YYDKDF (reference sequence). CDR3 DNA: TGTGCCACCAGCAGAGATCGAGCGGGACAGCTTAATTCACCCCTCCACTTT. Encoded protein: CATSRDRAGQLNSPLHF.

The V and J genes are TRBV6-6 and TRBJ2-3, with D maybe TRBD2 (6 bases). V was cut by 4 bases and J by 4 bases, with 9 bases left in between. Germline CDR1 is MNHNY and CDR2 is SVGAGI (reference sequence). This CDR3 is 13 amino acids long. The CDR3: CASSLVAADTQYF. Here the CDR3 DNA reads TGTGCCAGCAGTTTGGTAGCGGCAGATACGCAGTATTTT.

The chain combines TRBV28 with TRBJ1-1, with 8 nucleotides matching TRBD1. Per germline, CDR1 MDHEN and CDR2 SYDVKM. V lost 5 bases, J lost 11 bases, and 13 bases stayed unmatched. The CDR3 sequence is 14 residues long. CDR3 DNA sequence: TGTGCCAGCAGTCCGACAGGGGTTAAGAATTTGGCTTTCTTT. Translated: CASSPTGVKNLAFF.

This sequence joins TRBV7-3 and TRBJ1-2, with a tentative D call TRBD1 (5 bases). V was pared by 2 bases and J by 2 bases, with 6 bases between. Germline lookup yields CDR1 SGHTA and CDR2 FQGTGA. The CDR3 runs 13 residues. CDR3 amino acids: CASSLPGNYGYTF. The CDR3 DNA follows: TGTGCCAGCAGCTTACCAGGGAACTATGGCTACACCTTC.

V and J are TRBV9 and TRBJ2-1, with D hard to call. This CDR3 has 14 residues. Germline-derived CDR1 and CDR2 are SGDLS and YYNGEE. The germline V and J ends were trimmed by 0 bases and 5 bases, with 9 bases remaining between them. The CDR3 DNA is TGTGCCAGCAGCGTAGGCGGCCGAGACAATGAGCAGTTCTTC. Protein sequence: CASSVGGRDNEQFF.

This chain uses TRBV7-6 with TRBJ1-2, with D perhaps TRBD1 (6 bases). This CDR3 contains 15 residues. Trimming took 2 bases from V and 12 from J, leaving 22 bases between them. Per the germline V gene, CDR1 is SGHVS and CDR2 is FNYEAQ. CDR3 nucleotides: TGTGCCAGCAGCTTATCGCCTAGTGGGGGCGCGGCGAACACCTTC. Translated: CASSLSPSGGAANTF.

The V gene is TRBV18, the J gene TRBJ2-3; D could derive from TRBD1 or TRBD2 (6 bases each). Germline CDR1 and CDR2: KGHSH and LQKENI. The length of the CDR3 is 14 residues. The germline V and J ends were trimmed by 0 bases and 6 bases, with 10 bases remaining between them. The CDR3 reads CASSPPRGEDTQYF. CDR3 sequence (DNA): TGTGCCAGCTCACCACCTAGGGGGGAGGATACGCAGTATTTT.